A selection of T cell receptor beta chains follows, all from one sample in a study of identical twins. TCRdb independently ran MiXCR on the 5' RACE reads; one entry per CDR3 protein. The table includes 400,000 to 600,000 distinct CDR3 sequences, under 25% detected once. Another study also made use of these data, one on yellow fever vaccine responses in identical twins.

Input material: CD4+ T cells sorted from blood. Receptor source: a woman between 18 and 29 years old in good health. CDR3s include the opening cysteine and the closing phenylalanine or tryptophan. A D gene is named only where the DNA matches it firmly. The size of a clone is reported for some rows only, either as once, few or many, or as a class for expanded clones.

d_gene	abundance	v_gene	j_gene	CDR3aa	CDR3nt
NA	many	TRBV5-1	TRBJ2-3	CASSLGSTDTQYF	TGCGCCAGCAGCTTGGGGAGCACAGATACGCAGTATTTT
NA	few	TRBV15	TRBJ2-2	CATSRSGLNTGELFF	TGTGCCACCAGCAGATCAGGACTGAACACCGGGGAGCTGTTTTTT
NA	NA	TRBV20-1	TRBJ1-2	CSAREGPSGYTF	TGCAGTGCTAGAGAGGGTCCCAGCGGCTACACCTTC
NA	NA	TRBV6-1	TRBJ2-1	CASSPLYEQFF	TGTGCCAGCAGCCCTCTGTATGAGCAGTTCTTC
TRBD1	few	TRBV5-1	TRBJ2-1	CASSLDRGRFDEQFF	TGCGCCAGCAGCTTGGACAGGGGGCGGTTTGATGAGCAGTTCTTC
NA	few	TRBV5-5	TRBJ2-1	CASSWGTVNNEQFF	TGTGCCAGCAGCTGGGGGACGGTTAACAATGAGCAGTTCTTC
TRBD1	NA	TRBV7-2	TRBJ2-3	CASSLMRIRTGIDTQYF	TGTGCCAGCAGCTTAATGAGGATTAGGACAGGGATAGATACGCAGTATTTT
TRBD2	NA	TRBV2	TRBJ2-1	CASSEDQREYDEQFF	TGTGCCAGCAGTGAAGACCAGCGGGAGTACGATGAGCAGTTCTTC
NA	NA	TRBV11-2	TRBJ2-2	CASSPLGAGTGELFF	TGTGCCAGCAGCCCTCTGGGGGCAGGCACCGGGGAGCTGTTTTTT
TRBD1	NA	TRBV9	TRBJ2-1	CASSAGTVNNEQFF	TGTGCCAGCAGCGCCGGGACAGTAAACAATGAGCAGTTCTTC
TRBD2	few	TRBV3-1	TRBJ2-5	CASSQTSGLAGTSTWETQYF	TGTGCCAGCAGCCAAACGTCGGGACTAGCGGGAACCTCGACGTGGGAGACCCAGTACTTC
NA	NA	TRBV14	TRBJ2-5	CASSHGIQETQYF	TGTGCCAGCAGCCATGGGATCCAAGAGACCCAGTACTTC
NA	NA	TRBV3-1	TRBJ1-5	CASSQGYSNQPQHF	TGTGCCAGCAGCCAAGGCTATAGCAATCAGCCCCAGCATTTT
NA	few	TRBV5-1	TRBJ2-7	CASSLVRDGSYEQYF	TGCGCCAGCAGCTTGGTCCGGGACGGATCCTACGAGCAGTACTTC
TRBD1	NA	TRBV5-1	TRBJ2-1	CASSLSWDRAEQFF	TGCGCCAGCAGCCTCAGTTGGGACAGGGCTGAGCAGTTCTTC
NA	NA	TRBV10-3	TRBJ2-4	CAISESPGGTKNIQYF	TGTGCCATCAGTGAGTCCCCAGGTGGGACCAAAAACATTCAGTACTTC
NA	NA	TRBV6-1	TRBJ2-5	CASSQGVGGETQYF	TGTGCCAGCAGCCAGGGGGTCGGGGGGGAGACCCAGTACTTC
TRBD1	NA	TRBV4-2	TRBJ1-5	CASSLGTGAGQPQHF	TGTGCCAGCAGCCTGGGGACAGGCGCGGGTCAGCCCCAGCATTTT
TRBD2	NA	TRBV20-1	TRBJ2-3	CSARTASGASTDTQYF	TGCAGTGCTAGAACGGCTAGCGGGGCTAGCACAGATACGCAGTATTTT
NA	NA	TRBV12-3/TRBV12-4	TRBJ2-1	CASRVGASPGSEQFF	TGTGCCAGCAGGGTCGGGGCTAGCCCCGGGAGTGAGCAGTTCTTC
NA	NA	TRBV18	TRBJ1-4	CASSPPNGMEKLFF	TGTGCCAGCTCACCACCGAATGGTATGGAAAAACTGTTTTTT
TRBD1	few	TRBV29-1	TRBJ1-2	CSVKTGSYGYTF	TGCAGCGTTAAGACAGGGTCCTATGGCTACACCTTC
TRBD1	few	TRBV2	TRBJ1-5	CASRGQELQPQHF	TGTGCCAGCAGAGGACAGGAGCTTCAGCCCCAGCATTTT
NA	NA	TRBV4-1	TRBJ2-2	CASSQVGAGHSAGELFF	TGCGCCAGCAGCCAAGTTGGCGCCGGACATAGCGCCGGGGAGCTGTTTTTT
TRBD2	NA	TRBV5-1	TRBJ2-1	CASQPGLASYNEQFF	TGCGCCAGCCAGCCGGGACTAGCCTCCTACAATGAGCAGTTCTTC
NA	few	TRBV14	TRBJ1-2	CASSQAGFSGYTF	TGTGCCAGCAGCCAAGCAGGGTTTAGCGGCTACACCTTC
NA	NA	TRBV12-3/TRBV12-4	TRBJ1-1	CASSLRGKLNTEAFF	TGTGCCAGCAGTTTACGGGGGAAACTGAACACTGAAGCTTTCTTT
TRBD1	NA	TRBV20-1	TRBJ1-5	CSARRTGYSNQPQHF	TGCAGTGCTAGAAGGACAGGATATAGCAATCAGCCCCAGCATTTT
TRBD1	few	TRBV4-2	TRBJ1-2	CASSRDDRGNYGYTF	TGTGCCAGCAGCCGAGACGACAGGGGGAACTATGGCTACACCTTC
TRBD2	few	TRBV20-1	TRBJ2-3	CSASPGRALDTQYF	TGCAGTGCTAGCCCCGGGAGGGCCCTCGATACGCAGTATTTT
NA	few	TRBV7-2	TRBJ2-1	CASSRPGSYNEQFF	TGTGCCAGCAGCCGTCCGGGTTCTTACAATGAGCAGTTCTTC
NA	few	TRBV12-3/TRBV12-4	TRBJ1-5	CASSPGRGNQPQHF	TGTGCCAGCAGTCCTGGACGCGGGAATCAGCCCCAGCATTTT
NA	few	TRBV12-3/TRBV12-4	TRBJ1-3	CASTPGQYSGNTIYF	TGTGCCAGCACCCCTGGACAGTACTCTGGAAACACCATATATTTT
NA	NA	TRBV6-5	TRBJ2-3	CASSYGTPGLDTQYF	TGTGCCAGCAGTTACGGAACACCAGGGTTAGATACGCAGTATTTT
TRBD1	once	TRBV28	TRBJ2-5	CASSLVDRGGLGETQYF	TGTGCCAGCAGTTTAGTCGACAGGGGCGGCTTGGGAGAGACCCAGTACTTC
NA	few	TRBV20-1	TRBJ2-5	CSAITPGRTTRQETQYF	TGCAGTGCTATCACCCCGGGGAGAACTACCAGGCAAGAGACCCAGTACTTC
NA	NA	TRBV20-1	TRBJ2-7	CSASRGVSSYEQYF	TGCAGTGCTAGTCGCGGAGTAAGCTCCTACGAGCAGTACTTC
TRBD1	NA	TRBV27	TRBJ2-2	CASSLTGGDGELFF	TGTGCCAGCAGTCTTACAGGGGGTGACGGGGAGCTGTTTTTT
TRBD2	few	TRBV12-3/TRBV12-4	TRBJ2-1	CASRGLAGVFEQFF	TGTGCCAGCAGGGGACTAGCGGGAGTTTTTGAGCAGTTCTTC
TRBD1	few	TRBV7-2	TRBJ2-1	CASSLGWDSYNEQFF	TGTGCCAGCAGCTTAGGTTGGGACAGTTACAATGAGCAGTTCTTC
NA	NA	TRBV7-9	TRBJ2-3	CASSLAGGRLDTQYF	TGTGCCAGCAGCTTAGCGGGGGGGCGCTTGGATACGCAGTATTTT
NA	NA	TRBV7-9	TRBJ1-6	CASSFPNSPLHF	TGTGCCAGCAGCTTCCCAAATTCACCCCTCCACTTT
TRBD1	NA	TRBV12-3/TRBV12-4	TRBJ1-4	CASRRQGARNEKLFF	TGTGCCAGCAGACGACAGGGGGCCAGGAATGAAAAACTGTTTTTT
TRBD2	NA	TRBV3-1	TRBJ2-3	CASSQDGGLATDTQYF	TGTGCCAGCAGCCAAGATGGGGGACTAGCGACAGATACGCAGTATTTT
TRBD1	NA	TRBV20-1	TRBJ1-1	CSARTGASREAFF	TGCAGTGCTCGGACAGGGGCGTCTCGAGAAGCTTTCTTT
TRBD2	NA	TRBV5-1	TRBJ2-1	CASSQRSPGTSGGNEQFF	TGCGCCAGCAGCCAGCGGTCCCCCGGGACTAGCGGGGGGAATGAGCAGTTCTTC
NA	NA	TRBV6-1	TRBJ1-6	CASSPSADSPLHF	TGTGCCAGCAGTCCTTCGGCGGATTCACCCCTCCACTTT
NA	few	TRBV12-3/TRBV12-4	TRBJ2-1	CASSLSSSGAYNEQFF	TGTGCCAGCAGTTTATCTTCGTCAGGGGCCTACAATGAGCAGTTCTTC
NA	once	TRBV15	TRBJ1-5	CATPPSWPQHF	TGTGCCACCCCCCCATCTTGGCCCCAGCATTTT
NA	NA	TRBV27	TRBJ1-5	CASSLLGAYNQPQHF	TGTGCCAGCAGTTTATTGGGGGCTTACAATCAGCCCCAGCATTTT
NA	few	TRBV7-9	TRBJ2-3	CASSLAALRSTDTQYF	TGTGCCAGCAGCTTAGCAGCGTTGCGGAGCACAGATACGCAGTATTTT
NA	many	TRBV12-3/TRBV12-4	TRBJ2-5	CASSLIGGQETQYF	TGTGCCAGCAGTTTAATAGGCGGCCAAGAGACCCAGTACTTC
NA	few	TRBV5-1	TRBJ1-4	CASSLEGGGEKLFF	TGCGCCAGCAGCTTGGAAGGTGGTGGGGAAAAACTGTTTTTT
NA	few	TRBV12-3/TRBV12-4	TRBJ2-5	CASSSGVAQETQYF	TGTGCCAGCAGTTCCGGTGTCGCCCAAGAGACCCAGTACTTC
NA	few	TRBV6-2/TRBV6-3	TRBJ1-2	CAIQDFYGYTF	TGTGCCATCCAAGATTTCTATGGCTACACCTTC